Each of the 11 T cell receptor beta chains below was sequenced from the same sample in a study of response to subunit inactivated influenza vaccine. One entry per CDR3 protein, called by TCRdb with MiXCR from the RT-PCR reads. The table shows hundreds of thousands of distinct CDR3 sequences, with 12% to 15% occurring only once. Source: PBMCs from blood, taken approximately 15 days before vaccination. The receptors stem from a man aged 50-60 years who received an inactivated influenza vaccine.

The CDR3 reads CASSRRLAGVYGELFF. The CDR3 nucleotides are TGTGCCAGCAGCAGACGCCTAGCGGGAGTATACGGGGAGCTGTTTTTT. This chain uses TRBV6-2 or TRBV6-3 with TRBJ2-2, with TRBD2 matching 10 bases. Germline V gives CDR1 MNHEY, CDR2 SVGEGT. CDR3 length: 16 amino acids. V shed 6 bases and J 7 bases; nucleotides not matched to a gene: 11.

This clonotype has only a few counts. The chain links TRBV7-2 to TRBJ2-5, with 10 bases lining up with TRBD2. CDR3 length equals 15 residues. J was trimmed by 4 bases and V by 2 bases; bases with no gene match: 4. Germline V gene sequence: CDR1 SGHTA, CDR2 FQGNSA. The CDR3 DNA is TGTGCCAGCAGCTTATTACTAGCGGGACCAGAGACCCAGTACTTC. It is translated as CASSLLLAGPETQYF.

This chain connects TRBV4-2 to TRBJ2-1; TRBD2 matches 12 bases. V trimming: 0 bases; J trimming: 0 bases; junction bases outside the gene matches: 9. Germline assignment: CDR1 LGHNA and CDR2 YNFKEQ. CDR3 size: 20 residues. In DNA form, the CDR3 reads TGTGCCAGCAGCCAAGATGTGGGGACTAGCGGGTCCATCTCCTACAATGAGCAGTTCTTC. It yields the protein CASSQDVGTSGSISYNEQFF.

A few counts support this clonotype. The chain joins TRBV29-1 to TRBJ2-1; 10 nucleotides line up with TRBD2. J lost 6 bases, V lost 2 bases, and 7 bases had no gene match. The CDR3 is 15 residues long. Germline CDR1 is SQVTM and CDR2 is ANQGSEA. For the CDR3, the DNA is TGCAGCGTTGAAATTGGGGCTAGCGGGAGCAATGAGCAGTTCTTC. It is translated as CSVEIGASGSNEQFF.

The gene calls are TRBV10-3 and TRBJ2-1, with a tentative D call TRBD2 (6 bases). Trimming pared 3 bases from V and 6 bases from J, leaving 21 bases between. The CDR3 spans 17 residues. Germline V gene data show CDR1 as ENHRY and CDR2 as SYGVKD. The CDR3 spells CAISDTPKGGWGNEQFF. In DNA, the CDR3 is TGTGCCATCAGTGATACCCCTAAGGGAGGCTGGGGCAATGAGCAGTTCTTC.

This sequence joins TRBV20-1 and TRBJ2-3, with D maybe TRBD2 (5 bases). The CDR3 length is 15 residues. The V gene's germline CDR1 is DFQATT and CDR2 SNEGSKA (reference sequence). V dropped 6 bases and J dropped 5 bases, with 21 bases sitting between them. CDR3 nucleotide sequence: TGCAGTGCAACCGGATTGTACGAGGGCAAAGATACGCAGTATTTT. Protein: CSATGLYEGKDTQYF.

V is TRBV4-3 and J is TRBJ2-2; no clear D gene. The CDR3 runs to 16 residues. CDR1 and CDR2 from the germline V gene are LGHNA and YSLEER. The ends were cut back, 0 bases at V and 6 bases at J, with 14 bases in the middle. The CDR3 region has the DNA TGCGCCAGCAGCCAAGACAGGTCGTCCCCCGCCGGGGAGCTGTTTTTT. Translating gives CASSQDRSSPAGELFF.

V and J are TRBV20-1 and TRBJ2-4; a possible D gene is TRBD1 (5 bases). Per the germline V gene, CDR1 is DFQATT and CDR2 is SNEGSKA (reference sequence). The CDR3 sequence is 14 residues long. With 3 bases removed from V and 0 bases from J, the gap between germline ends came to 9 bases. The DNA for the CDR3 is TGCAGTGCTAGGACAGACCCAGCCAAAAACATTCAGTACTTC. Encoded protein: CSARTDPAKNIQYF.

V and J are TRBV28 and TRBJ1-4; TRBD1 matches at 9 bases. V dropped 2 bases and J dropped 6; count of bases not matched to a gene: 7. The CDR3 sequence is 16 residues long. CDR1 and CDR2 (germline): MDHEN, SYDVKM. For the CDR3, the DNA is TGTGCCAGCAGTTTAACTCCGGGACAGGGTGATGAAAAACTGTTTTTT. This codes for CASSLTPGQGDEKLFF.

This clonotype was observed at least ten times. CDR3 sequence: CASSSRLAGGRDTQYF. The DNA of the CDR3 is TGTGCCAGCAGTTCTCGACTAGCGGGGGGCCGGGATACGCAGTATTTT. This chain joins TRBV27 and TRBJ2-3; 13 bases line up with TRBD2. The CDR3 totals 16 residues. Germline V gene lookup returns CDR1 MNHEY and CDR2 SMNVEV (reference sequence). V gave up 4 bases and J gave up 6 bases; unmatched junction bases: 7.

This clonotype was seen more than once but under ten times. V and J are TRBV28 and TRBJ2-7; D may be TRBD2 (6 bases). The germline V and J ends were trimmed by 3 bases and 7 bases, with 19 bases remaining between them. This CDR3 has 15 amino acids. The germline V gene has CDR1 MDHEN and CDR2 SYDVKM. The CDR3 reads CASSLLGRDSAEQYF. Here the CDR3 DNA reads TGTGCCAGCAGTTTGCTTGGCAGGGACTCGGCTGAGCAGTACTTC.